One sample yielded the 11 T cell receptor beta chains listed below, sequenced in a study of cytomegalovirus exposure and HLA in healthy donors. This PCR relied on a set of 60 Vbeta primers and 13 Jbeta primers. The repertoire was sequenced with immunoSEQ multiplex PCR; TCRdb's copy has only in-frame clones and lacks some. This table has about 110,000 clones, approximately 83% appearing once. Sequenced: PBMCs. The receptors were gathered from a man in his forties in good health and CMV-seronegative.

The DNA of the CDR3 is TGCGCCAGCAGCCCGTGGCCGGGACAGATGAACACTGAAGCTTTCTTT. Translation gives CASSPWPGQMNTEAFF. The chain uses TRBV4-1 and TRBJ1-1; 7 bases line up with TRBD1. CDR1 MGHRA and CDR2 YSYEKL come from the germline V gene. The length of the CDR3 is 16 residues. V shed 4 bases and J 0 bases; nucleotides not matched to a gene: 8.

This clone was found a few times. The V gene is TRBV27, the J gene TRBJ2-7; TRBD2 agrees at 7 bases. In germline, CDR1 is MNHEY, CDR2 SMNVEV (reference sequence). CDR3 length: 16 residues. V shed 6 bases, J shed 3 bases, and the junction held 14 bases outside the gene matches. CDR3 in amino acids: CASSRIGPGGNYEQYF. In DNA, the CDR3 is TGTGCCAGCAGCCGTATCGGGCCCGGGGGGAACTACGAGCAGTACTTC.

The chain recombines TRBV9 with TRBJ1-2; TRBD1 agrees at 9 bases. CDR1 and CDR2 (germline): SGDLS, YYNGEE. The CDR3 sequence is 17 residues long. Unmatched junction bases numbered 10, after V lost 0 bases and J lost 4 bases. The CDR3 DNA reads TGTGCCAGCAGCGTAGACACAGGGGGCCCTCCCTTCTATGGCTACACCTTC. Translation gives CASSVDTGGPPFYGYTF.

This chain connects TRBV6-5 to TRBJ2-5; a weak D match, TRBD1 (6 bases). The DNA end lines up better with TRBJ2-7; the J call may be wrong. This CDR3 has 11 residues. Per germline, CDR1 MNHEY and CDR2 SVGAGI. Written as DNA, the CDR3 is TGTGCCAGCTACGGACAGCACGAGCAGTACTTC. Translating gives CASYGQHEQYF.

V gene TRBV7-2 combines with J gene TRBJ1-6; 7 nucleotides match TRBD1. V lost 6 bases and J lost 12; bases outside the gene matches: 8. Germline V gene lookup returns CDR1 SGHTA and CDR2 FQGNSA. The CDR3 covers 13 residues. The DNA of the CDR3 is TGTGCCAGCAGTCCGGGGACAGCACGACCCCTCCACTTT. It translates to CASSPGTARPLHF.

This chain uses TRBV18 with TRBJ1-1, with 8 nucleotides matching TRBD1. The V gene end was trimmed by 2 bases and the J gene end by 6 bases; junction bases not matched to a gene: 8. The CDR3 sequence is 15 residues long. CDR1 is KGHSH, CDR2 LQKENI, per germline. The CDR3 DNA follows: TGTGCCAGCTCACCATTGACAGGGGCAGCCGCTGAAGCTTTCTTT. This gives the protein CASSPLTGAAAEAFF.

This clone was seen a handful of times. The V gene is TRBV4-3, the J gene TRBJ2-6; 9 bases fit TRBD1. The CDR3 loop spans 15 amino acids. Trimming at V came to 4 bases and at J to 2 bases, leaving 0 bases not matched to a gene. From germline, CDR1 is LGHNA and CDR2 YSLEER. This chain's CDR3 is CASSRTGAGANVLTF. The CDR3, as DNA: TGCGCCAGCAGCCGGACAGGGGCTGGGGCCAACGTCCTGACTTTC.

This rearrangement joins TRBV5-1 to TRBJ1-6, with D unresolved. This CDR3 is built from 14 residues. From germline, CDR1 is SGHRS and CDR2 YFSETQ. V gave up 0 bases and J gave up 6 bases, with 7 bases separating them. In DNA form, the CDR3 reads TGCGCCAGCAGCTTGGAGAGTTTTAATTCACCCCTCCACTTT. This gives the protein CASSLESFNSPLHF.

As DNA, the CDR3 is TGTGCCAGCAGTGACCCCCCTAGCGGGGCCAACGAGCAGTTCTTC. Translation: CASSDPPSGANEQFF. The chain uses TRBV6-4 and TRBJ2-1, with 9 bases fitting TRBD2. CDR1 MRHNA and CDR2 SNTAGT come from the germline V gene. Trimming took 2 bases from V and 10 from J; bases not matched to a gene: 9. The CDR3 sequence is 15 residues long.

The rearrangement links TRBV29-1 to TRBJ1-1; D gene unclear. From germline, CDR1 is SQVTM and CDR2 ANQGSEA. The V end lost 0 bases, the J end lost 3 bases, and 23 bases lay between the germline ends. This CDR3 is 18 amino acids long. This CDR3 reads CSVEEMCGHCYNDTEAFF. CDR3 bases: TGCAGCGTTGAAGAAATGTGTGGGCATTGTTACAACGACACTGAAGCTTTCTTT. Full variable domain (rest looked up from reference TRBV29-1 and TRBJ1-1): SAVISQKPSRDICQRGTSLTIQCQVDSQVTMMFWYRQQPGQSLTLIATANQGSEATYESGFVIDKFPISRPNLTFSTLTVSNMSPEDSSIYLCSVEEMCGHCYNDTEAFFGQGTRLTVV.

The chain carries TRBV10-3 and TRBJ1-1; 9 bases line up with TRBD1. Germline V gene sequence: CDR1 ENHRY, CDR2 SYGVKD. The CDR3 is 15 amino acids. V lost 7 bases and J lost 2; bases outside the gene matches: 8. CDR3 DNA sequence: TGTGCCATCAAACCCGGGACAGGGAGCAACACTGAAGCTTTCTTT. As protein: CAIKPGTGSNTEAFF.